Listed below are T cell receptor beta chains from one sample, sequenced in a study of blood T cell repertoires in COVID-19. Some clones are missing from TCRdb's copy, which holds only in-frame ones; the method was immunoSEQ multiplex PCR. Among about 400,000 clones, 86% were seen once, and the ten largest hold about 7.1%. The source material was peripheral blood. These TCRs come from a woman aged 60-75 years with COVID-19, enrolled during active disease. The CDR3 runs from the conserved cysteine through the conserved F or W. D genes are given only for firm matches. A clone size is listed for some rows: how often the clone was seen (once, few, many), or a class if it is expanded.

CDR3nt,CDR3aa,v_gene,abundance,d_gene,j_gene
TGTGCCAGCAGTCCCCCGGGTTATGGATACCTTGTGGGGACAGGGACCCACGAGCAGTACTTC,CASSPPGYGYLVGTGTHEQYF,TRBV6-6,.,TRBD1,TRBJ2-7
TGTGCCAGCAGCTTAGTATCGGGACAGGGGATCTATGGCTACACCTTC,CASSLVSGQGIYGYTF,TRBV5-4,.,TRBD1,TRBJ1-2
TGTGCCAGCAGTGCACGTTCCCCGGGACTTTTTAGGGAGACCCAGTACTTC,CASSARSPGLFRETQYF,TRBV27,.,.,TRBJ2-5
TGTGCCATCAGTTCACAGGGTATGAACACTGAAGCTTTCTTT,CAISSQGMNTEAFF,TRBV10-3,.,.,TRBJ1-1
TGTGCCAGCAGCTTTGTCGCGGGGGCGAACACCGGGGAGCTGTTTTTT,CASSFVAGANTGELFF,TRBV11-2,.,TRBD2,TRBJ2-2
TGTGCCAGCAGCTTAGCCCATTTTGCGAGGGGGACCTCCTACGAGCAGTACTTC,CASSLAHFARGTSYEQYF,TRBV11-2,.,.,TRBJ2-7
TGTGCCAGCAGCCCAAGGACTAGCGGGGGGGCCACAGGGGCCAACGTCCTGACTTTC,CASSPRTSGGATGANVLTF,TRBV7-6,.,TRBD2,TRBJ2-6
TGTGCCAGCAGCCCACCAGGGACAGTCTCTGGAAACACCATATATTTT,CASSPPGTVSGNTIYF,TRBV7-2,.,TRBD1,TRBJ1-3
TGCGCCAGCAGCTTAATCGGGGAGGGAGATACGCAGTATTTT,CASSLIGEGDTQYF,TRBV5-1,.,TRBD2,TRBJ2-3
TGTGCCAGCAGCTTAGATGAAGCCACTGAAGCTTTCTTT,CASSLDEATEAFF,TRBV11-3,.,.,TRBJ1-1
TGTGCCAGCAGCTTGGAGACAGGGGGCCCCGGAAACACCATATATTTT,CASSLETGGPGNTIYF,TRBV5-6,.,TRBD1,TRBJ1-3
TGCGCCAGCAGCCAAGAAACGACAGCTTCCTATGGCTACACCTTC,CASSQETTASYGYTF,TRBV4-3,.,.,TRBJ1-2
TGTGCCAGCAGCGTAGGAGGTCAGGGTCGAACTGAAGCTTTCTTT,CASSVGGQGRTEAFF,TRBV9,once,.,TRBJ1-1
TGTGCCAGTAGTATATCCGGGCCCCAGGGGTTAAGGGGGCAGTACTTC,CASSISGPQGLRGQYF,TRBV19,.,.,TRBJ2-7
TGCGCCAGCAGCTTGGGAGGGACAGGAAATGGCTACACCTTC,CASSLGGTGNGYTF,TRBV5-1,.,TRBD1,TRBJ1-2
TGTGCCAGCCAGCCTAAGGAGTTCTACGAGCAGTACTTC,CASQPKEFYEQYF,TRBV2,.,.,TRBJ2-7
TGCAGCGTTGAAGGAGACAGGGGGATGAGAACAGATACGCAGTATTTT,CSVEGDRGMRTDTQYF,TRBV29-1,.,TRBD1,TRBJ2-3
TGTGCCAGTAGTACTCAGGGGGCGCTTACCGGGGAGCTGTTTTTT,CASSTQGALTGELFF,TRBV19,few,TRBD1,TRBJ2-2
TGTGCCAGCAGCAGTTCACTTCGATTGGGAGGGGGCAATCAGCCCCAGCATTTT,CASSSSLRLGGGNQPQHF,TRBV5-6,few,.,TRBJ1-5
TGCGCCAGCAGCTCAGACCAGGTCCAGGAAAAACTGTTTTTT,CASSSDQVQEKLFF,TRBV5-1,.,.,TRBJ1-4
TGTGCCAGCAGCAAGGCGGGGGGCGTCGGCACAGATACGCAGTATTTT,CASSKAGGVGTDTQYF,TRBV4-2,.,TRBD2,TRBJ2-3
TGTGCCAGCAGCAAAGAGACGGACAGGTTCAGCACAGATACGCAGTATTTT,CASSKETDRFSTDTQYF,TRBV21-1,.,.,TRBJ2-3
TGTGCCACCAGGCGGGAGGGCGAGCAGTACTTC,CATRREGEQYF,TRBV10-3,.,TRBD2,TRBJ2-7
TGTGCCAGCAGTTCCCCCGGGGAAGGCGATCAGCCCCAGCATTTT,CASSSPGEGDQPQHF,TRBV7-9,.,.,TRBJ1-5
TGCAGTGCAGCACCGGGGAGCGAGCAGTACTTC,CSAAPGSEQYF,TRBV20-1,.,.,TRBJ2-7
TGCGCCAGCAGCCAAGGGAGGGTGGAGACCCAGTACTTC,CASSQGRVETQYF,TRBV4-1,.,.,TRBJ2-5
TGTGCCAGTCTATTAGGGGGCACTAATGAAAAACTGTTTTTT,CASLLGGTNEKLFF,TRBV6-5,few,TRBD1,TRBJ1-4
TGTGCCAGCAGGGACACAGGGGCCACTGAAGCTTTCTTT,CASRDTGATEAFF,TRBV4-2,.,TRBD1,TRBJ1-1
TGTGCCAGCTCACCCTGGACAGGGGGGAACACTGAAGCTTTCTTT,CASSPWTGGNTEAFF,TRBV18,.,TRBD1,TRBJ1-1
TGTGCCAGCAGTTACTCCTCGACAGGGAGTATACACAATGAGCAGTTCTTC,CASSYSSTGSIHNEQFF,TRBV6-7,.,TRBD1,TRBJ2-1
TGTGCCAGCAGTCCGCGGACTGAGACCAACACCATATATTTT,CASSPRTETNTIYF,TRBV3-1/TRBV3-2,.,.,TRBJ1-3
TGTGCCAGTAGTAGGCGGAAGGCAGGGGGAGGAGAGCCCCAGCATTTT,CASSRRKAGGGEPQHF,TRBV19,.,TRBD1,TRBJ1-5
TGTGCCAGCAGCTCCGGAGCGGGGGGCGGATACTACGAGCAGTACTTC,CASSSGAGGGYYEQYF,TRBV7-6,.,TRBD2,TRBJ2-7
TGTGCCAGCAGCCAGGACAGGGGGCTTTGGAACACTGAAGCTTTCTTT,CASSQDRGLWNTEAFF,TRBV14,.,TRBD1,TRBJ1-1
TGTGCCAGCAGCTTCAACAGGGGGCCAGAGACCCAGTACTTC,CASSFNRGPETQYF,TRBV11-2,.,TRBD1,TRBJ2-5
TGTGCCAGTATAGGGGTTGGGGTCCACACAGATACGCAGTATTTT,CASIGVGVHTDTQYF,TRBV19,.,.,TRBJ2-3
TGTGCCAGCAGTTCCCTCCCAGGGGCCGGGGAGCTGTTTTTT,CASSSLPGAGELFF,TRBV27,.,.,TRBJ2-2
TGCAGCGTTGAATCCGCAGCCTGGGGGCTTAGCACAGATACGCAGTATTTT,CSVESAAWGLSTDTQYF,TRBV29-1,.,.,TRBJ2-3
TGTGCCAGCAGCCCAATGGAGGGTTTAGTCTCTGGAAACACCATATATTTT,CASSPMEGLVSGNTIYF,TRBV7-9,.,.,TRBJ1-3
TGCGCCAGCAGCCTGGGACTTTGGGAAGAGACCCAGTACTTC,CASSLGLWEETQYF,TRBV5-1,.,.,TRBJ2-5
TGTGCCAGCAGCTCCCGCGGGGACAGCCGGGGGCCCCAGCATTTT,CASSSRGDSRGPQHF,TRBV9,.,TRBD1,TRBJ1-5
TGTGCCAGCAGTCGGGACTCCAGCTCCTACGAGCAGTACTTC,CASSRDSSSYEQYF,TRBV6-4,.,.,TRBJ2-7
TGTGCCAGCAGCTTAAGCGGACAGGGCTCTCCTGGAAACACCATATATTTT,CASSLSGQGSPGNTIYF,TRBV11-2,.,TRBD1,TRBJ1-3
TGTGCCAGCAGCTTAGCTGAGACATCCGAGCAGTACTTC,CASSLAETSEQYF,TRBV7-6,.,.,TRBJ2-7
TGTGCCAGCAGCGCGACTAGTCCCGACCTAGGTGATGAGCAGTTCTTC,CASSATSPDLGDEQFF,TRBV9,.,.,TRBJ2-1
TGTGCCAGCAGCGTAGTAACTAGCGGGGGACCCAGCACAGATACGCAGTATTTT,CASSVVTSGGPSTDTQYF,TRBV9,.,TRBD2,TRBJ2-3
TGTGCCAGCAGACCCTCGGGGGGCACTGAAGCTTTCTTT,CASRPSGGTEAFF,TRBV7-9,.,.,TRBJ1-1
TGTGCCAGCTCACCAAGGACTAGCGGGGACACAGATACGCAGTATTTT,CASSPRTSGDTDTQYF,TRBV18,.,TRBD2,TRBJ2-3
TGTGCCAGCAGTTACCTCGGGACAGGGCTCGATCAGCCCCAGCATTTT,CASSYLGTGLDQPQHF,TRBV6-5,.,TRBD1,TRBJ1-5
TGTGCCAGTAGCCCTCAGGGTAATTCACCCCTCCACTTT,CASSPQGNSPLHF,TRBV19,.,.,TRBJ1-6
TGTGCCAGCAGAGGACAGGGGGCCTATATAGCCAAAAACATTCAGTACTTC,CASRGQGAYIAKNIQYF,TRBV5-5,.,TRBD1,TRBJ2-4
TGTGCCAGCAGCCGTTTACAGGGAGGGGGGGAGACCCAGTACTTC,CASSRLQGGGETQYF,TRBV5-4,.,.,TRBJ2-5
TGTGCCAGCAGTACCGGTCGGGGACAGCCCCAGCATTTT,CASSTGRGQPQHF,TRBV2,once,.,TRBJ1-5
TGTGCCAGCAGTCAGGGGTTACCCTACGAGCAGTACTTC,CASSQGLPYEQYF,TRBV2,many,.,TRBJ2-7
TGCGCCAGCAGCTTGGTTGGGACAGTAAACACTGAAGCTTTCTTT,CASSLVGTVNTEAFF,TRBV5-1,.,TRBD1,TRBJ1-1